These 23 T cell receptor beta chains share one sample of origin, sequenced in a study of neurological immune-mediated disorders. The sample's time point: longitudinal time-point 1 (baseline). TCRdb itself ran the 5' RACE reads through MiXCR, one entry per CDR3 protein. The repertoire consists of 50,000 to 70,000 distinct CDR3 sequences, with about 10% occurring once and the leading ten covering less than 8.5%. Sample: PBMCs. The receptors stem from a male donor with HTLV-1-associated myelopathy (HAM/TSP).

This clonotype was found many times. The J gene is TRBJ1-2, the V gene TRBV6-6; D possibly corresponds to TRBD1 (5 bases). V lost 11 bases and J lost 8, with 12 bases in between. This CDR3 comprises 10 residues. Germline lookup yields CDR1 MNHNY and CDR2 SVGAGI (reference sequence). In nucleotides, the CDR3 is TGTGCCGCTGGACGGGACGGCTACACCTTC. It translates to CAAGRDGYTF.

This clonotype was recorded many times. This rearrangement joins TRBV27 to TRBJ2-1; maybe TRBD1 (5 bases). Trimming cost V 1 base and J 10 bases, with 11 bases left between them. This CDR3 comprises 13 residues. CDR1 and CDR2 from the germline V gene are MNHEY and SMNVEV (reference sequence). CDR3 region: CASSLLSGREQFF. CDR3 DNA: TGTGCCAGCAGTTTATTATCAGGGCGCGAGCAGTTCTTC.

The sample holds many counts of this clonotype. The gene calls are TRBV5-1 and TRBJ2-7; D is perhaps TRBD1 (6 bases). Deletions cut 7 bases from V and 3 bases from J, with 17 bases between. CDR1 is SGHRS, CDR2 YFSETQ, per germline. This CDR3 comprises 14 residues. In nucleotides, the CDR3 is TGCGCCAGCCGGAGCCCTGACAGGAGCTACGAGCAGTACTTC. Its translation: CASRSPDRSYEQYF.

This clonotype was counted many times. The V and J genes are TRBV7-2 and TRBJ2-3; 8 bases line up with TRBD2. Germline V gives CDR1 SGHTA, CDR2 FQGNSA. The V gene end was trimmed by 4 bases and the J gene end by 0 bases; junction bases not matched to a gene: 3. The CDR3 has 15 amino acids. The CDR3 loop is CASSSKRGSTDTQYF. The CDR3 region has the DNA TGTGCCAGCAGCTCCAAGCGGGGGAGCACAGATACGCAGTATTTT.

This clonotype was seen many times. The V gene is TRBV5-1, the J gene TRBJ1-5, with D uncertain. Trimming removed 1 base at V and 2 bases at J, with 4 bases between. The CDR3 is made up of 13 amino acids. Germline CDR1 SGHRS, CDR2 YFSETQ. The CDR3 DNA reads TGCGCCAGCAGCTTGATGGGCAATCAGCCCCAGCATTTT. Its protein is CASSLMGNQPQHF.

This clonotype was seen ten or more times. The chain is built from TRBV10-1 and TRBJ2-3; D gene uncertain. Per germline, CDR1 WNHNN and CDR2 SYGVQD (reference sequence). CDR3 length: 14 residues. V lost 2 bases to trimming and J lost 5 bases, with 11 bases between them. The CDR3 reads CASSETSRRDTQYF. CDR3 bases: TGCGCCAGCAGTGAGACGTCTAGGAGAGATACGCAGTATTTT.

This clonotype was counted ten times or more. The chain has TRBV19 and TRBJ1-1, with D hard to call. Germline CDR1 is LNHDA and CDR2 is SQIVND (reference sequence). V was pared by 1 base and J by 2 bases, with 5 bases between. This CDR3 is built from 13 residues. The CDR3 sequence is CASSIAANTEAFF. CDR3 in DNA: TGTGCCAGTAGTATAGCGGCAAACACTGAAGCTTTCTTT.

This clonotype was counted many times. The chain is built from TRBV20-1 and TRBJ2-1, with D perhaps TRBD2 (6 bases). V was trimmed by 0 bases and J by 3 bases, leaving 15 bases between them. Germline V lookup: CDR1 DFQATT, CDR2 SNEGSKA (reference sequence). This CDR3 comprises 16 residues. CDR3 DNA: TGCAGTGCTAGAGATGGGAGGCTAGGGTACTACAATGAGCAGTTCTTC. It codes for CSARDGRLGYYNEQFF.

This clonotype was detected ten times or more. This chain joins TRBV5-1 and TRBJ2-1, with D perhaps matching TRBD1 (7 bases). V shed 3 bases and J shed 2 bases, with 12 bases lying between them. Germline CDR1 is SGHRS and CDR2 is YFSETQ. This CDR3 is built from 15 residues. CDR3 in amino acids: CASSWRDSAYNEQFF. CDR3 DNA: TGCGCCAGCAGCTGGAGGGACAGCGCCTACAATGAGCAGTTCTTC.

This clonotype was counted ten times or more. The rearrangement links TRBV4-3 to TRBJ1-6; 7 bases are a match to TRBD1. V lost 0 bases to trimming and J lost 14 bases; unmatched junction nucleotides: 7. There are 14 residues in the CDR3. From germline, CDR1 is LGHNA and CDR2 YSLEER. The CDR3 coding sequence is TGCGCCAGCAGCCAAGATAAGACAGGGCAGGCCCTCCACTTT. This sequence encodes CASSQDKTGQALHF.

The sample holds many counts of this clonotype. This chain uses TRBV20-1 with TRBJ2-3; possible D gene TRBD2, 7 bases. Germline values: CDR1 DFQATT, CDR2 SNEGSKA (reference sequence). This CDR3 is 12 amino acids long. The V gene lost 5 bases and the J gene lost 11 bases, with 17 bases spanning the gap. CDR3 in amino acids: CSAWRGGAGQYF. The CDR3 DNA reads as TGCAGTGCTTGGAGAGGGGGGGCGGGGCAGTATTTT.

Note on this clonotype: It may be a read error: a sequence one base away is much more abundant. V is TRBV12-3 or TRBV12-4 and J is TRBJ2-1; no clear D. This CDR3 contains 12 residues. V was cut by 3 bases and J by 15 bases, with 15 bases left in between. CDR3 DNA: TGTGCCAGCAGTTTGAGGCGGAGCCATCCGTTCTTC. Translation gives CASSLRRSHPFF.

This clonotype has at least ten counts. The chain employs TRBV6-5 and TRBJ1-2, with 10 bases that match TRBD1. The CDR3 is 16 residues long. With V trimmed by 2 bases and J by 4 bases, 7 bases remained unmatched. Looked up from germline, CDR1 is MNHEY and CDR2 is SVGAGI. In DNA, the CDR3 is TGTGCCAGCAGTTACGTGCGGACAGGGGGTGGCTATGGCTACACCTTC. Translation: CASSYVRTGGGYGYTF.

This clonotype came up many times. This chain connects TRBV5-1 to TRBJ1-3; 7 bases map to TRBD1. This CDR3 spans 19 amino acids. V lost 4 bases to trimming and J lost 0 bases; unmatched junction nucleotides: 16. Germline CDR1 is SGHRS and CDR2 is YFSETQ. The CDR3 DNA reads TGCGCCAGCAGCCTGAGGGGGCTTACAGGGACGTCCTCTGGAAACACCATATATTTT. Amino acids: CASSLRGLTGTSSGNTIYF.

In its sample, this clonotype was seen many times. The chain combines TRBV28 with TRBJ1-5; 11 bases match TRBD1. V shed 0 bases and J 6 bases; nucleotides not matched to a gene: 4. The CDR3 spans 16 residues. The V gene's germline CDR1 is MDHEN and CDR2 SYDVKM. This CDR3 reads CASSLWVGQGAQPQHF. CDR3 DNA: TGTGCCAGCAGTTTATGGGTTGGACAGGGGGCTCAGCCCCAGCATTTT.

In its sample, this clonotype was seen many times. The rearrangement joins TRBV20-1 to TRBJ2-7, with 10 bases aligning to TRBD1. There are 14 residues in the CDR3. Per the germline V gene, CDR1 is DFQATT and CDR2 is SNEGSKA (reference sequence). Losses at the gene ends were 1 base for V and 5 bases for J; bases not matched to a gene: 5. The CDR3 spells CSARGVTGGDEQYF. The CDR3 DNA follows: TGCAGTGCTAGAGGCGTGACAGGGGGCGACGAGCAGTACTTC.

This clonotype was counted many times. The gene calls are TRBV12-3 or TRBV12-4 and TRBJ1-2; 8 bases align to TRBD1. This CDR3 region has 14 residues. V lost 4 bases and J lost 0; bases outside the gene matches: 1. CDR3 protein: CASSSQGANYGYTF. As DNA, the CDR3 is TGTGCCAGCAGTTCACAGGGGGCTAACTATGGCTACACCTTC.

As concerns this clonotype: This could be a read error, since a much larger clone is one nucleotide away. The genes are TRBV7-8 and TRBJ1-2; D unresolved. CDR3 length: 16 amino acids. V was trimmed by 7 bases and J by 3 bases, leaving 21 bases between them. The V gene's germline CDR1 is SGHVS and CDR2 FQNEAQ. DNA for the CDR3: TGTGCCAGCACCCCCCGGCGGGAGGTTAGAGACTATGGCTACACCTTC. It encodes CASTPRREVRDYGYTF.

This clonotype was counted ten times or more. The chain employs TRBV5-1 and TRBJ2-7; D might be TRBD2 (6 bases). Per germline, CDR1 SGHRS and CDR2 YFSETQ. The CDR3 totals 12 residues. Trimming cost V 4 bases and J 3 bases, with 8 bases left between them. The CDR3 sequence is CASSGDFYEQYF. CDR3 in DNA: TGCGCCAGCAGCGGGGACTTCTACGAGCAGTACTTC.

This clonotype was detected ten times or more. The chain employs TRBV5-1 and TRBJ1-1; D gene uncertain. This CDR3 spans 14 amino acids. CDR1 is SGHRS and CDR2 is YFSETQ in the germline V gene. V was shortened by 0 bases and J by 3 bases, with 9 bases between the two germline ends. The CDR3 sequence is CASSLAYSYTEAFF. DNA for the CDR3: TGCGCCAGCAGCTTGGCCTACAGTTACACTGAAGCTTTCTTT. The variable domain in full, completed from reference TRBV5-1 and TRBJ1-1, reads KAGVTQTPRYLIKTRGQQVTLSCSPISGHRSVSWYQQTPGQGLQFLFEYFSETQRNKGNFPGRFSGRQFSNSRSEMNVSTLELGDSALYLCASSLAYSYTEAFFGQGTRLTVV.

Concerning this clonotype itself: At one of its ends the junction is not consistent with the germline gene, which may arise from a read error. This rearrangement joins TRBV9 to TRBJ2-6; D might be TRBD2 (6 bases). The CDR3 totals 18 residues. Germline lookup yields CDR1 SGDLS and CDR2 YYNGEE. CDR3 coding DNA: TGTGCCATCAGCTTCCTGGGGGGAACCTTTTCTGGGGCCAACGTCCTGACTTTC. Protein: CAISFLGGTFSGANVLTF.

This clonotype was counted many times. The chain carries TRBV5-1 and TRBJ2-3; tentative D call: TRBD2 (5 bases). Germline-derived CDR1 and CDR2 are SGHRS and YFSETQ. V lost 4 bases, J lost 5 bases, and 14 bases lay in between. The CDR3 runs 14 residues. The chain's CDR3 is CASSRGGAGDTQYF. The CDR3 nucleotides read TGCGCCAGCAGCCGCGGAGGAGCAGGAGATACGCAGTATTTT.

This clonotype was seen at least ten times. This chain connects TRBV7-9 to TRBJ2-3, with 14 bases identical to TRBD2. Germline trimming cut 3 bases from V and 2 bases from J; bases unmatched to any gene: 4. The germline gives CDR1 SEHNR, CDR2 FQNEAQ (reference sequence). The CDR3 spans 17 residues. The CDR3 nucleotides are TGTGCCAGCAGCTTCGGACTAGCGGGGGGCTACACAGATACGCAGTATTTT. Residues: CASSFGLAGGYTDTQYF.